Listed here are 3 T cell receptor beta chains from one sample, sequenced in a study of identifying expanded T cells in peripheral blood. Generated by immunoSEQ multiplex PCR, the TCRdb table keeps only in-frame clones and is missing some. Altogether about 110,000 clones are present, about 89% being singletons, with the ten largest covering 15% to 20%. Sample: blood. These receptors all come from a person between 18 and 69 years old in good health.

The genes are TRBV6-4 and TRBJ1-6, with a weak D call TRBD1 (6 bases). Between the trimmed V and J ends, which lost 4 bases and 7 bases, there was a span of 11 bases. Germline V CDR1 and CDR2: MRHNA, SNTAGT. The CDR3 is 14 amino acids. The CDR3 DNA reads TGTGCCAGCAGTGCCGACAGGCAAAATTCACCCCTCCACTTT. The encoded protein is CASSADRQNSPLHF.

The chain recombines TRBV5-1 with TRBJ1-4; D is ambiguous. Germline CDR1 and CDR2: SGHRS and YFSETQ. Trimming pared 0 bases from V and 4 bases from J, leaving 10 bases between. CDR3 length equals 15 residues. The DNA of the CDR3 is TGCGCCAGCAGCTTGGGAGATCAGAGTAATGAAAAACTGTTTTTT. It is translated as CASSLGDQSNEKLFF.

The chain links TRBV7-8 to TRBJ1-5, with no clear D. This CDR3 contains 13 residues. V lost 5 bases and J lost 0, with 5 bases in between. Germline CDR1 SGHVS, CDR2 FQNEAQ. The CDR3 DNA reads as TGTGCCAGCAGCCAACATAGCAATCAGCCCCAGCATTTT. The encoded protein is CASSQHSNQPQHF.